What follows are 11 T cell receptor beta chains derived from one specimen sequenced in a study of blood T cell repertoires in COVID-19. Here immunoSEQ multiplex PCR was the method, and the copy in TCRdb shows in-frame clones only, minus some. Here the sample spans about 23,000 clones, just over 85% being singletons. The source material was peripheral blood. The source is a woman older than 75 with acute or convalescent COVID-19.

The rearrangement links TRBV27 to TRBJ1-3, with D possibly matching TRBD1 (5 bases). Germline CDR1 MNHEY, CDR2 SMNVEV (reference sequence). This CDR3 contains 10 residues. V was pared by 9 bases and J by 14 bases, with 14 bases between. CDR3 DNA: TGTGCCAGACCCACAGGAAACCTATATTTT. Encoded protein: CARPTGNLYF.

This chain's CDR3 is CASSFFGGAAETQYF. The DNA of the CDR3 is TGTGCCAGCAGCTTTTTCGGGGGGGCGGCAGAGACCCAGTACTTC. V and J are TRBV7-6 and TRBJ2-5, with 8 positions matching TRBD2. The trim removed 3 bases at V and 4 bases at J, leaving 7 bases unmatched. The CDR3 runs 15 residues. Germline CDR1 reads SGHVS; CDR2 reads FNYEAQ.

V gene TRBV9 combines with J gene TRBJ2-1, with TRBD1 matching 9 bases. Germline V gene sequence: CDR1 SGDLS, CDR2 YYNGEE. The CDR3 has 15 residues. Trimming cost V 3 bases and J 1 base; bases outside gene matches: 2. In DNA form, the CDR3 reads TGTGCCAGCAGCGCGGGGACAGGGTCCTACAATGAGCAGTTCTTC. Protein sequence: CASSAGTGSYNEQFF.

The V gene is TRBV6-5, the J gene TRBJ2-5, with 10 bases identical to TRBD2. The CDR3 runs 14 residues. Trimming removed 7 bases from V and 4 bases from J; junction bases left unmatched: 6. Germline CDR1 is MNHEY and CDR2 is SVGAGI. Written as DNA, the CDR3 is TGTGCCAGCAATTTAGCGGGAGGAGGAGAGACCCAGTACTTC. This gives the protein CASNLAGGGETQYF.

The CDR3 sequence is CASSLWGGGKETQYF. CDR3 DNA sequence: TGTGCCAGCAGCCTCTGGGGCGGGGGCAAAGAGACCCAGTACTTC. V and J are TRBV6-2 or TRBV6-3 and TRBJ2-5, with a possible D match to TRBD2 (7 bases). V shed 6 bases and J shed 3 bases, with 17 bases lying between them. Germline V CDR1 and CDR2: MNHEY, SVGEGT. The CDR3 runs to 15 residues.

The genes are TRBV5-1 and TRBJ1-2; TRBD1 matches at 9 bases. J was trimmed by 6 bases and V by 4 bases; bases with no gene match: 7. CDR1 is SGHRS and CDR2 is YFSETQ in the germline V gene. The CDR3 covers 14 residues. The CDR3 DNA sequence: TGCGCCAGCAGCCCGGCCGGGACAGGGAATGGCTACACCTTC. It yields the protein CASSPAGTGNGYTF.

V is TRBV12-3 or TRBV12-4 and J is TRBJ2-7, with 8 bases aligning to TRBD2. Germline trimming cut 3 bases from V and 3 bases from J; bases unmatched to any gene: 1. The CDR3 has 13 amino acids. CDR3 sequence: CASSFGRVYEQYF. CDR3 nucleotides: TGTGCCAGCAGTTTCGGGAGGGTCTACGAGCAGTACTTC.

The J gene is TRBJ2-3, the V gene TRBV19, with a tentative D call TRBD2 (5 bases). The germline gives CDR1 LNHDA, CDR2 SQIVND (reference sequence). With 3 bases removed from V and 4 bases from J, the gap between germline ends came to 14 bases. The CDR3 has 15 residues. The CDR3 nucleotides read TGTGCCAGTAGTATGGACTCCGGAGGTGCAGATACGCAGTATTTT. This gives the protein CASSMDSGGADTQYF.

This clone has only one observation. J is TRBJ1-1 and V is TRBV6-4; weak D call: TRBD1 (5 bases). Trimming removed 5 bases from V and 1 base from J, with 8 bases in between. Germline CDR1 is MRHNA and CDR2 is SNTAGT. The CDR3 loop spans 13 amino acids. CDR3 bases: TGTGCCAGCAGTTTCGACAGGAACACTGAAGCTTTCTTT. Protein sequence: CASSFDRNTEAFF.

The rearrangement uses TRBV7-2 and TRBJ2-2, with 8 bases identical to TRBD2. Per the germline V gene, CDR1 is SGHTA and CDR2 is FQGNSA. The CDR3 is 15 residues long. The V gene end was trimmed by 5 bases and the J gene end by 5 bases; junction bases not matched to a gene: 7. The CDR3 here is CASSPRERGTGELFF. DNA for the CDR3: TGTGCCAGCAGCCCCAGGGAGCGGGGGACCGGGGAGCTGTTTTTT.

Here the CDR3 reads CASGLPPAGGYTF. The CDR3 DNA sequence: TGTGCTAGTGGTTTGCCCCCGGCGGGTGGCTACACCTTC. V usage is TRBV12-5 and J usage is TRBJ1-2, with unresolved D. V was cut by 2 bases and J by 7 bases, with 11 bases left in between. The germline V gene has CDR1 LGHNT and CDR2 FRNRAP. The CDR3 sequence is 13 residues long.